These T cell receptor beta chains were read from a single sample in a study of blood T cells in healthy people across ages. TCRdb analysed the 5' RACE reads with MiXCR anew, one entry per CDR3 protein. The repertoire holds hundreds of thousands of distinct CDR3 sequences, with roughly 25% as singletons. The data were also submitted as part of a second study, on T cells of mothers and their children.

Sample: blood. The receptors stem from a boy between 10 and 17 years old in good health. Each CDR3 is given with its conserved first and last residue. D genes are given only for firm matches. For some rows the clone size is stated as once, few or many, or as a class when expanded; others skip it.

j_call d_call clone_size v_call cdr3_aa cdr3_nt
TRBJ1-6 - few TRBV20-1 CSAPRAGGHNSPLHF TGCAGTGCCCCACGGGCGGGGGGCCATAATTCACCCCTCCACTTT
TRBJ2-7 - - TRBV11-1 CASSAQESYEQYF TGTGCCAGCAGCGCCCAGGAGTCCTACGAGCAGTACTTC
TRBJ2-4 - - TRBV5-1 CASSRDGNIQYF TGCGCCAGCAGCCGGGATGGGAACATTCAGTACTTC
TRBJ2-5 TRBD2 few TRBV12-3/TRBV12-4 CASSLGLEEGTQYF TGTGCCAGCAGTTTGGGACTAGAAGAAGGGACCCAGTACTTC
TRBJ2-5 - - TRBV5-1 CASSLVTREETQYF TGCGCCAGCAGCTTAGTGACCAGGGAAGAGACCCAGTACTTC
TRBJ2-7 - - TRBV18 CASSPSRGSDYEQYF TGTGCCAGCTCGCCTAGTCGCGGGTCGGACTACGAGCAGTACTTC
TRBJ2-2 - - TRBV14 CASSQGGFTGELFF TGTGCCAGCAGCCAAGGGGGTTTCACCGGGGAGCTGTTTTTT
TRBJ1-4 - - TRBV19 CASSIGLRNEKLFF TGTGCCAGTAGTATCGGGCTACGGAATGAAAAACTGTTTTTT
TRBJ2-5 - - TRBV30 CAWSGPRETQYF TGTGCCTGGAGCGGACCAAGGGAGACCCAGTACTTC
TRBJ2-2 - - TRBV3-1 CASSQTLRGQLFF TGTGCCAGCAGCCAAACCCTCCGTGGTCAGCTGTTTTTT
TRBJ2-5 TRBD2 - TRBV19 CATSSGEDWRETQYF TGTGCCACCTCTAGCGGGGAAGACTGGCGAGAGACCCAGTACTTC
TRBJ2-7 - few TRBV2 CASGGGFAYEQYF TGTGCCAGCGGAGGCGGGTTCGCCTACGAGCAGTACTTC
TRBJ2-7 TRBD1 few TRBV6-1 CASSNRPTGESTFVYEQYF TGTGCCAGCAGCAACCGTCCTACAGGGGAGTCTACCTTTGTCTACGAGCAGTACTTC
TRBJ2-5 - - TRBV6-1 CASSGSWGAGETQYF TGTGCCAGCAGTGGGTCTTGGGGGGCGGGAGAGACCCAGTACTTC
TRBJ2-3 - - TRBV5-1 CASSLEWTTDTQYF TGCGCCAGCAGCTTGGAATGGACCACAGATACGCAGTATTTT
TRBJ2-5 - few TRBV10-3 CAISTGSAARETQYF TGTGCCATCAGCACCGGGTCGGCTGCAAGGGAGACCCAGTACTTC
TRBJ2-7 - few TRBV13 CASSLGTGPFEQYF TGTGCCAGCAGCTTAGGGACGGGGCCCTTCGAGCAGTACTTC
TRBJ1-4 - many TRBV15 CATSREGARYEKLFF TGTGCCACCAGCAGAGAGGGGGCCCGGTATGAAAAACTGTTTTTT
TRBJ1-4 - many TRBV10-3 CAISDGAGSLNEKLFF TGTGCCATCAGTGATGGAGCGGGGAGCCTTAATGAAAAACTGTTTTTT
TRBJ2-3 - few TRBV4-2 CASSQERTRGDTQYF TGTGCCAGCAGCCAAGAGCGTACAAGAGGAGATACGCAGTATTTT
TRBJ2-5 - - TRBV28 CASRSRPSVETQYF TGTGCCAGCAGAAGTAGGCCAAGCGTCGAGACCCAGTACTTC
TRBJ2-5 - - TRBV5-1 CASSNLRNF TGCGCCAGCAGTAACCTCAGAAACTTC
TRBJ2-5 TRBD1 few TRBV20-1 CSAYRDSTQETRYF TGCAGTGCTTACCGGGACAGTACACAAGAGACCCGGTACTTC
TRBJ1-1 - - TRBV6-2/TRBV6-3 CASSYSWVNTEAFF TGTGCCAGCAGTTACTCGTGGGTTAACACTGAAGCTTTCTTT
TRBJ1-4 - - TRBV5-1 CASSPLGRGANEKLFF TGCGCCAGCAGCCCCCTCGGGAGGGGAGCTAATGAAAAACTGTTTTTT
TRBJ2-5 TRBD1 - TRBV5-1 CASSAPGQQETQYF TGCGCCAGCAGCGCGCCGGGACAGCAAGAGACCCAGTACTTC
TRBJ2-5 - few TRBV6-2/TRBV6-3 CASKLAGEETQYF TGTGCCAGCAAATTGGCAGGGGAAGAGACCCAGTACTTC
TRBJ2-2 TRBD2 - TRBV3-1 CASSQYREGTGELFF TGTGCCAGCAGCCAATATAGGGAGGGGACCGGGGAGCTGTTTTTT
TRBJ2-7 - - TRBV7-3 CASSLTGDPYEQYF TGTGCCAGCAGCTTAACAGGGGACCCCTACGAGCAGTACTTC
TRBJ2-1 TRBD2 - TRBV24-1 CATRGTSGRNEQFF TGTGCCACCAGAGGAACTAGCGGGAGAAATGAGCAGTTCTTC
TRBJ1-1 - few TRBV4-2 CASSPRTAKRTEAFF TGTGCCAGCAGCCCTAGAACGGCCAAGAGAACTGAAGCTTTCTTT
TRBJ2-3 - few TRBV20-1 CSARAGADTQYF TGCAGTGCTAGAGCAGGCGCAGATACGCAGTATTTT
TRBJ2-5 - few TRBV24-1 CATSDQTSYQETQYF TGTGCCACCAGTGATCAGACGTCATACCAAGAGACCCAGTACTTC
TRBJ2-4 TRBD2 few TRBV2 CASSETSGGNIQYF TGTGCCAGCAGTGAGACTAGCGGGGGCAACATTCAGTACTTC
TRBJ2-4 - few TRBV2 CASTGPEGTIQYF TGTGCCAGCACGGGCCCAGAGGGTACCATTCAGTACTTC
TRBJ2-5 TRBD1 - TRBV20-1 CSARGTGSAETQYF TGCAGTGCTAGAGGGACAGGGAGCGCGGAGACCCAGTACTTC
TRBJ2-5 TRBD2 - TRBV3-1 CANSQRGAQETQYF TGTGCCAACAGCCAGCGGGGGGCTCAAGAGACCCAGTACTTC
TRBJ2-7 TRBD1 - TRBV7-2 CASSAGGSMDYEQYF TGTGCCAGCAGCGCAGGGGGCAGTATGGACTACGAGCAGTACTTC
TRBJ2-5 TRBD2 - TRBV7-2 CASSLRAAGLTWGETQYF TGTGCCAGCAGCTTGCGGGCAGCGGGGTTGACCTGGGGAGAGACCCAGTACTTC